These 6 T cell receptor beta chains originate from one sample sequenced in a study of low-dose radiotherapy and immunotherapy resistance in tumors. Covering alpha and beta chains, TRAV- and TRBV-specific primers were used for the first-strand cDNA. Amplification of TCRs used a constant-region primer and V-primer adapter for roughly 21 PCR cycles. TCRdb used MiXCR to reprocess the reads, holding one entry per CDR3 protein. Here the sample spans tens of thousands of distinct CDR3 sequences, more than 7.5% being singletons. The time point here: before trial treatment. The sample in question was PBMCs, obtained before treatment. Every receptor here comes from a male donor with prostate cancer.

This clonotype has a count of ten or more. The chain's CDR3 is CASSVWEGSPLHF. Here the CDR3 DNA reads TGTGCCAGCAGCGTATGGGAGGGTTCACCCCTCCACTTT. V gene TRBV9 combines with J gene TRBJ1-6; no clear D gene. V was cut by 1 base and J by 9 bases, with 8 bases left in between. The CDR3 is made up of 13 amino acids. The germline CDR1 and CDR2 sequences are SGDLS and YYNGEE.

Many counts were recorded for this clonotype. V gene TRBV30 combines with J gene TRBJ1-1; D gene uncertain. Trimming pared 4 bases from V and 7 bases from J, leaving 13 bases between. CDR3 length: 12 amino acids. The germline CDR1 and CDR2 sequences are GTSNPN and SVGIG (reference sequence). The CDR3: CAWTRRAGEAFF. CDR3 DNA: TGTGCCTGGACCCGACGGGCCGGTGAAGCTTTCTTT.

The CDR3 loop is CASSVDMLNTEAFF. The CDR3 nucleotides are TGTGCCAGCAGCGTAGACATGTTGAACACTGAAGCTTTCTTT. This rearrangement joins TRBV9 to TRBJ1-1; D not certain. The CDR3 loop spans 14 amino acids. Germline values: CDR1 SGDLS, CDR2 YYNGEE. Trimming pared 0 bases from V and 0 bases from J, leaving 6 bases between.

This clonotype was recorded at least ten times. The chain uses TRBV18 and TRBJ2-5; no clear D. There are 14 residues in the CDR3. Germline V gene data show CDR1 as KGHSH and CDR2 as LQKENI. Trimming pared 4 bases from V and 5 bases from J, leaving 14 bases between. CDR3 sequence reads: CASSLQEIQETQYF. DNA of the CDR3: TGTGCCAGCTCACTTCAAGAGATTCAGGAGACCCAGTACTTC.

This clonotype was detected ten times or more. The V and J genes are TRBV5-1 and TRBJ2-5; 16 bases match TRBD2. Germline V gene sequence: CDR1 SGHRS, CDR2 YFSETQ. CDR3 length: 18 amino acids. V shed 4 bases and J 5 bases; nucleotides not matched to a gene: 11. CDR3 sequence reads: CASSKTPGLAGGEETQYF. CDR3 in DNA: TGCGCCAGCAGCAAAACCCCGGGACTAGCGGGAGGGGAGGAGACCCAGTACTTC.

This clonotype has a count of ten or more. This rearrangement joins TRBV5-1 to TRBJ2-1; D tentatively fits TRBD1 or TRBD2 (5 bases each). Germline values: CDR1 SGHRS, CDR2 YFSETQ. The V and J ends lost 1 base and 5 bases respectively, with 16 bases between them. This CDR3 is built from 16 residues. Written as DNA, the CDR3 is TGCGCCAGCAGCTTGCTTGGGGCTAGCACGAACAATGAGCAGTTCTTC. Protein sequence: CASSLLGASTNNEQFF. Full variable domain (rest looked up from reference TRBV5-1 and TRBJ2-1): KAGVTQTPRYLIKTRGQQVTLSCSPISGHRSVSWYQQTPGQGLQFLFEYFSETQRNKGNFPGRFSGRQFSNSRSEMNVSTLELGDSALYLCASSLLGASTNNEQFFGPGTRLTVL.